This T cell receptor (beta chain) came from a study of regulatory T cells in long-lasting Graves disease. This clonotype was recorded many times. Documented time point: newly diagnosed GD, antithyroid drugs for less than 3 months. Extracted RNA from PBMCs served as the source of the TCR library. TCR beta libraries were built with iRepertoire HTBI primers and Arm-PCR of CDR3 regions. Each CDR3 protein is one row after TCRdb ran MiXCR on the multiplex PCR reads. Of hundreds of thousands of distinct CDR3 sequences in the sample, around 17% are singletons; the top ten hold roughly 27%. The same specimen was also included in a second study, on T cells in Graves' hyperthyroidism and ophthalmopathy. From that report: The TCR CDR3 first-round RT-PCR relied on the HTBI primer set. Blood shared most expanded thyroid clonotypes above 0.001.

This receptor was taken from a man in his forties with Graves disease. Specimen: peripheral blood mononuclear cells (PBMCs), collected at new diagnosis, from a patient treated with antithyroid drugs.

The CDR3: CAWSALGSGRGNEQFF. CDR3 nucleotides: TGTGCCTGGAGTGCTTTAGGGTCAGGGCGAGGGAATGAGCAGTTCTTC. The J gene is TRBJ2-1, the V gene TRBV30; possibly TRBD1 or TRBD2 for D (5 bases each). Germline assignment: CDR1 GTSNPN and CDR2 SVGIG (reference sequence). This CDR3 has 16 residues. Trimming shortened V by 1 base and J by 7 bases, and 20 bases separated the two germline ends.